This T cell receptor beta chain comes out of a study of blood T cell repertoires in COVID-19. Background on the study: Specimens from acute and convalescent COVID-19 originated in the United States, Italy and Spain. In each case, the material was cDNA or gDNA derived from T cells, B-cell-depleted T cells, or PBMCs.

Sequencing used immunoSEQ multiplex PCR; TCRdb keeps in-frame clones, though not all of them. The profile shows 150,000 to 200,000 clones, roughly 84% of them singletons. Trimming cost V 5 bases and J 7 bases; bases outside gene matches: 10. The length of the CDR3 is 15 residues. In germline, CDR1 is SGHAT, CDR2 FQNNGV. The receptor was isolated from a woman older than 75 with acute or convalescent COVID-19. J is TRBJ2-1 and V is TRBV11-2, with 8 positions matching TRBD2. What was sequenced was peripheral blood. CDR3 nucleotide sequence: TGTGCCAGCAGCCCCTCGGGGGGGCCTCTGAATGAGCAGTTCTTC. Translating it yields CASSPSGGPLNEQFF.